The T cell receptor (beta chain) under discussion was sequenced for a study of blood T cell repertoires in COVID-19. The CDR3 length is 17 residues. V lost 0 bases and J 1 base, leaving 14 bases between the germline ends. Germline V gives CDR1 MGHRA, CDR2 YSYEKL. TCRdb's copy holds only in-frame clones and misses some; the assay was immunoSEQ multiplex PCR. The sample records over 250,000 clones, 80% to 90% being singletons. This clone appeared a single time. The chain has TRBV4-1 and TRBJ2-3, with D hard to call. The sequence derives from a woman aged 45-65 years with COVID-19, enrolled during active disease. The sequencing input was peripheral blood. CDR3 bases: TGCGCCAGCAGCCAAGATCCGGCCAGAACAGGCACAGATACGCAGTATTTT. It translates to CASSQDPARTGTDTQYF.